The rows below give T cell receptor beta chains drawn from one sample of a study of OX40 agonist ivuxolimab in advanced cancers. The data were produced by immunoSEQ multiplex PCR, yet TCRdb's version contains in-frame clones alone and is incomplete. The sample records tens of thousands of clones, 79% being singletons. Specimen: CD4+ or CD8+ T cells sorted from blood, collected in a trial of the OX40 agonist ivuxolimab. The receptors derive from an adult with an advanced solid tumor such as melanoma, head and neck, liver or kidney cancer. The conserved cysteine and the conserved F or W are not part of the CDR3 here.

>TRBV10-3
AISYHGGTNTGELF
>TRBV6-1
ASSWGQGEGDTQY
>TRBV10-3
AISVVSSYEQY
>TRBV6-1
ASSEGGSANTEAF
>TRBV5-8
ATRGVGGTWQY
>TRBV27
ASSFQIPLQGQDNSPLH
>TRBV6-5
HTRTSGGYNEQF
>TRBV4-2
ASSQTTSGSQY
>TRBV21-1
ASSKAVIGGSAGEQF
>TRBV11-3
ASSLGGQGNHEQY
>TRBV28
ASSLSGTGPYEQY
>TRBV11-2
ASSGLAGGLGDTGELF
>TRBV5-6
ASSYGWGRRDTEAF